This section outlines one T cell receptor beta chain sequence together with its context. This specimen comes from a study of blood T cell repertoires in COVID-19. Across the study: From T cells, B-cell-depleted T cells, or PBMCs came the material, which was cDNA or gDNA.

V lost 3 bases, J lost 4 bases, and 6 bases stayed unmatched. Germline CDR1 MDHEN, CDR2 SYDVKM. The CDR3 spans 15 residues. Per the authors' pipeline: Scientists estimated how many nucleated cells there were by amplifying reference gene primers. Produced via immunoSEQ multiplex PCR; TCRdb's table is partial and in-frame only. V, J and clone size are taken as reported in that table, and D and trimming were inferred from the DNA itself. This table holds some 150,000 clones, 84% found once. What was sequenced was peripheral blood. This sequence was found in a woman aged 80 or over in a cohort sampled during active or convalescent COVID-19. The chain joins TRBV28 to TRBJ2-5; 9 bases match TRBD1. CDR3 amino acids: CASSFWDREGETQYF. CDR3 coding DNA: TGTGCCAGCAGTTTTTGGGACAGGGAGGGAGAGACCCAGTACTTC.